What follows are 22 T cell receptor beta chains derived from one specimen sequenced in a study of T cell repertoires in aging, cancer and after chemotherapy. A mixed TRB-A/B primer pool amplified rearranged TRB by multiplex touch-down PCR. Using its own MiXCR run on the multiplex PCR reads, TCRdb lists one record per CDR3 protein. This table has 10,000 or so distinct CDR3 sequences, about 30% appearing once. The template was genomic DNA from peripheral blood, not RNA. Sequences were obtained from blood. These TCRs come from a human donor in good health. The donor label of this sample is uncertain.

The rearrangement uses TRBV5-4 and TRBJ2-1; 12 nucleotides line up with TRBD2. The germline CDR1 and CDR2 sequences are SGHNT and YYREEE (reference sequence). The ends lost 4 bases at V and 6 bases at J; junction bases unmatched: 2. CDR3 length: 14 residues. The CDR3 DNA reads TGTGCCAGCAGCACTAGCGGGGGGACCAATGAGCAGTTCTTC. This sequence encodes CASSTSGGTNEQFF. The full variable domain, completed using reference TRBV5-4 and TRBJ2-1, is ETGVTQSPTHLIKTRGQQVTLRCSSQSGHNTVSWYQQALGQGPQFIFQYYREEENGRGNFPPRFSGLQFPNYSSELNVNALELDDSALYLCASSTSGGTNEQFFGPGTRLTVL.

A few counts support this clonotype. The chain couples TRBV6-5 to TRBJ1-1; the D gene is possibly TRBD1 (5 bases). The CDR3 sequence is 14 residues long. Trimming shortened V by 4 bases and J by 1 base, and 10 bases separated the two germline ends. In germline, CDR1 is MNHEY, CDR2 SVGAGI. The CDR3: CASSSTAWNTEAFF. The CDR3 DNA reads TGTGCCAGCAGTTCGACAGCATGGAACACTGAAGCTTTCTTT.

This clonotype was observed a few times. V usage is TRBV27 and J usage is TRBJ2-6; no reliable D call. The CDR3 loop spans 17 amino acids. The germline V and J ends were trimmed by 2 bases and 0 bases, with 11 bases remaining between them. The germline V gene has CDR1 MNHEY and CDR2 SMNVEV (reference sequence). In nucleotides, the CDR3 is TGTGCCAGCAGTTTACTCCCTCTCTACTCTGGGGCCAACGTCCTGACTTTC. This codes for CASSLLPLYSGANVLTF.

Comments on this clonotype: With a much larger clone just one base away, this may be a read error. V and J are TRBV29-1 and TRBJ1-5, with D perhaps TRBD1 (5 bases). Per the germline V gene, CDR1 is SQVTM and CDR2 is ANQGSEA. V was pared by 7 bases and J by 4 bases, with 14 bases between. This CDR3 comprises 13 residues. CDR3 sequence reads: CSAGAGSNQPQHF. CDR3 bases: TGCAGCGCTGGGGCGGGTTCTAATCAGCCCCAGCATTTT. Looking up the rest from reference TRBV29-1 and TRBJ1-5 gives the full variable domain: SAVISQKPSRDICQRGTSLTIQCQVDSQVTMMFWYRQQPGQSLTLIATANQGSEATYESGFVIDKFPISRPNLTFSTLTVSNMSPEDSSIYLCSAGAGSNQPQHFGDGTRLSIL.

This clonotype is judged medium-sized (0.01 to 0.1%). The V gene is TRBV29-1, the J gene TRBJ1-5; D possibly corresponds to TRBD1 (6 bases). There are 12 residues in the CDR3. The V and J ends lost 6 bases and 4 bases respectively, with 10 bases between them. Germline values: CDR1 SQVTM, CDR2 ANQGSEA. CDR3 residues: CSVVQGNQPQHF. The CDR3 DNA is TGCAGCGTCGTCCAGGGGAATCAGCCCCAGCATTTT.

The chain recombines TRBV6-1 with TRBJ2-7; the D is unclear. Trimming removed 4 bases from V and 1 base from J, with 14 bases in between. CDR1 and CDR2 from the germline V gene are MNHNS and SASEGT. There are 15 residues in the CDR3. Here the CDR3 reads CASSGTVRSSYEQYF. The DNA for the CDR3 is TGTGCCAGCAGTGGGACGGTACGGTCTTCCTACGAGCAGTACTTC.

This sequence joins TRBV7-9 and TRBJ2-7; no firm D call. Germline V CDR1 and CDR2: SEHNR, FQNEAQ (reference sequence). The CDR3 length is 13 residues. V was shortened by 2 bases and J by 5 bases, with 10 bases between the two germline ends. CDR3 DNA sequence: TGTGCCAGCAGCTTAAGGCAAACCAACGAGCAGTACTTC. This encodes CASSLRQTNEQYF.

The chain employs TRBV27 and TRBJ1-2, with 8 bases lining up with TRBD1. The CDR3 is 16 residues long. With 0 bases clipped from V and 6 bases from J, the junction kept 9 bases outside the gene matches. Germline loops: CDR1 MNHEY, CDR2 SMNVEV (reference sequence). This CDR3 reads CASSLSMAGGADGYTF. In DNA, the CDR3 is TGTGCCAGCAGTTTATCTATGGCAGGGGGCGCGGATGGCTACACCTTC.

Relative to its sample, this clonotype is medium-sized (0.01 to 0.1%). This chain links TRBV6-6 with TRBJ1-4; no reliable D call. V was trimmed by 7 bases and J by 8 bases, leaving 17 bases between them. CDR1 and CDR2 (germline): MNHNY, SVGAGI (reference sequence). This CDR3 contains 14 residues. The CDR3 sequence is CASNPDARREKLFF. CDR3 nucleotides: TGTGCCAGCAACCCGGATGCGAGGAGGGAAAAACTGTTTTTT.

This chain connects TRBV4-2 to TRBJ2-7, with TRBD2 as a possible D gene (6 bases). The germline CDR1 and CDR2 sequences are LGHNA and YNFKEQ. With 5 bases removed from V and 2 bases from J, the gap between germline ends came to 22 bases. The CDR3 spans 17 residues. The CDR3 region is CASSSSGVQRAAYEQYF. The CDR3 DNA reads TGTGCCAGCAGCTCCTCTGGGGTTCAGCGGGCAGCCTACGAGCAGTACTTC.

The table lists this clonotype with a few counts. The chain has TRBV6-2 or TRBV6-3 and TRBJ1-2; possibly TRBD1 for D (6 bases). This CDR3 is 14 amino acids long. CDR1 and CDR2 (germline): MNHEY, SVGEGT. Trimming stripped 6 bases from V and 2 bases from J, with 13 bases between. CDR3 sequence: CASSHTGTNYGYTF. The CDR3 DNA sequence: TGTGCCAGCAGCCACACAGGGACGAACTATGGCTACACCTTC.

By its share, this clonotype is medium-sized. The rearrangement uses TRBV6-5 and TRBJ1-4, with a possible D match to TRBD1 (6 bases). Germline V gene data show CDR1 as MNHEY and CDR2 as SVGAGI. CDR3 length equals 14 residues. V shed 7 bases and J shed 0 bases, with 9 bases lying between them. DNA of the CDR3: TGTGCCAGCAAGCGGGGGCCAACTAATGAAAAACTGTTTTTT. Translated: CASKRGPTNEKLFF.

This clonotype was detected only a few times. The chain links TRBV12-3 or TRBV12-4 to TRBJ2-1, with TRBD2 matching 9 bases. Germline trimming cut 6 bases from V and 6 bases from J; bases unmatched to any gene: 9. There are 15 residues in the CDR3. The CDR3 region is CASRRGTSPINEQFF. The CDR3 DNA reads as TGTGCCAGCAGGAGGGGGACTAGCCCCATCAATGAGCAGTTCTTC.

The chain recombines TRBV5-4 with TRBJ1-1, with 8 bases aligning to TRBD1. From germline, CDR1 is SGHNT and CDR2 YYREEE (reference sequence). V lost 0 bases to trimming and J lost 1 base; unmatched junction nucleotides: 8. The CDR3 covers 17 residues. The CDR3 nucleotides are TGTGCCAGCAGCTTGGGGGGTCCGGGACAGGAGAACACTGAAGCTTTCTTT. Protein sequence: CASSLGGPGQENTEAFF.

This clonotype has more than one count but fewer than ten. V is TRBV6-6 and J is TRBJ2-7, with TRBD2 identical over 8 bases. This CDR3 is 15 amino acids long. Germline V gene data show CDR1 as MNHNY and CDR2 as SVGAGI (reference sequence). With V trimmed by 5 bases and J by 9 bases, 15 bases remained unmatched. The CDR3, as DNA: TGTGCCAGCAGTGGGGGAGGTAGCGGGGCTACGTTGCAGTACTTC. Translating gives CASSGGGSGATLQYF.

This clonotype rates as medium-sized. The V and J genes are TRBV19 and TRBJ2-2; D unresolved. V was cut by 7 bases and J by 1 base, with 13 bases left in between. Looked up from germline, CDR1 is LNHDA and CDR2 is SQIVND (reference sequence). The CDR3 has 15 amino acids. This CDR3 is CASTFQERNTGELFF. In nucleotides, the CDR3 is TGTGCCAGTACGTTTCAGGAGAGGAACACCGGGGAGCTGTTTTTT.

A word on this clonotype: Germline and junction disagree at one end, which may indicate a read error. The CDR3 nucleotides are TGTGCCCTCCGGGGGGGGGGGAGAAACACTAAAGCTTTCTTT. This encodes CALRGGGRNTKAFF. V gene TRBV12-3 or TRBV12-4 combines with J gene TRBJ1-1; a weak D match, TRBD1 (5 bases). CDR3 length equals 14 residues.

By share, this clonotype counts as medium-sized. The chain recombines TRBV30 with TRBJ1-1; a possible D gene is TRBD1 (6 bases). Germline CDR1 reads GTSNPN; CDR2 reads SVGIG (reference sequence). This CDR3 is built from 13 residues. V lost 2 bases and J 10 bases, leaving 17 bases between the germline ends. CDR3 nucleotides: TGTGCCTGGAGTTTGGCAGGGGCGGCGGGAGCTTTCTTT. Protein sequence: CAWSLAGAAGAFF.

This clonotype was recorded a few times. The chain uses TRBV6-2 or TRBV6-3 and TRBJ2-7; D is undetermined. Trimming took 7 bases from V and 2 from J, leaving 15 bases between them. The CDR3 contains 14 residues. Germline V gene sequence: CDR1 MNHEY, CDR2 SVGEGT. The CDR3 loop reads CASNQRRVPYEQYF. The CDR3 DNA reads TGTGCCAGCAACCAAAGAAGGGTTCCCTACGAGCAGTACTTC.

Only a few counts were recorded for this clonotype. The rearrangement links TRBV6-1 to TRBJ2-3; D is unclear. The CDR3 runs to 11 residues. Germline V lookup: CDR1 MNHNS, CDR2 SASEGT. V was cut by 3 bases and J by 13 bases, with 11 bases left in between. The CDR3 loop is CASSDAARKYF. CDR3 in DNA: TGTGCCAGCAGTGACGCCGCCCGGAAGTATTTT.

Regarding this clonotype: A much larger clone lies one base from this, so it may be a read error. V is TRBV6-6 and J is TRBJ1-2, with TRBD1 as a possible D gene (6 bases). This CDR3 has 17 amino acids. The germline gives CDR1 MNHNY, CDR2 SVGAGI (reference sequence). The V and J ends lost 5 bases and 3 bases respectively, with 22 bases between them. This CDR3 is CASSEAAGLEGDYGYTF. CDR3 sequence (DNA): TGTGCCAGCAGTGAAGCTGCGGGCTTGGAGGGGGACTATGGCTACACCTTC.

This clonotype was counted between two and nine times. The V gene is TRBV12-3 or TRBV12-4, the J gene TRBJ2-2, with a tentative D call TRBD1 (5 bases). V gave up 6 bases and J gave up 8 bases, with 16 bases separating them. The length of the CDR3 is 14 residues. CDR3 sequence: CASSLGALRGELFF. For the CDR3, the DNA is TGTGCCAGCAGCCTTGGGGCGTTAAGGGGGGAGCTGTTTTTT.